Detailed here is one T cell receptor (beta chain). Its antigen specificity is not known. No base quality information exists; no much larger clone differs at one position. V and J lose 3 bases and 1 base, and a span of 9 bases separates them. From the cysteine up to the phenylalanine, the CDR3 has a length of 13 residues. Only CDR3 DNA remains: 39 bases, in frame from the first base. The germline V gene (reference sequence) sets CDR1 to DFQATT and CDR2 to SNEGSKA. Ficoll-Paque density gradient centrifugation was the method used to isolate PBMCs. The record originates from a study of T-cell memory formation after mild COVID-19 listed by TCRdb under 2021. The study in broad terms: Most TCR sequence clusters were specific to one of the two donors. The cohort comprised two young, previously healthy adult volunteers, one female and one male. Longitudinal TCRalpha and TCRbeta repertoire sequencing tracked T-cell clones expanding and contracting after mild COVID-19 in a couple of donors. What the work shows at the level of the full study, not this receptor alone: The second-wave clones that peaked on day 37 were not confirmed to be SARS-CoV-2 specific. Contracting CD4+ clones appeared mostly in the CM and EM memory subsets, whereas CD8+ clones were enriched in EMRA. From day 15 to 85, contracting clones showed balanced CD4/CD8 phenotypes, whereas a second wave of clones that expanded from day 15 to 37 leaned towards CD4+. Only a couple of mild cases were covered in the study, and larger cohorts including severe cases with pre-infection samples were considered necessary. The detection of some responding clones in pre-infection memory suggests that pre-existing cross-reactive memory T cells joined the SARS-CoV-2 response.

Sequencer: Illumina NovaSeq 6000. cDNA libraries for TCRalpha and TCRbeta were prepared by 5'RACE using constant-segment primers, with sample barcodes and unique molecular identifiers added. RNA was extracted from every sample with Trizol reagent. Libraries were amplified in two PCR steps, with a second sample barcode and Illumina TruSeq adapters added in the second step. Libraries were sequenced on an Illumina NovaSeq with 2 x 150 bp paired-end reads. The original methods were these. Reads were demultiplexed and collapsed into UMI-guided consensus sequences with migec v1.2.7. With mixcr v2.1.11, UMI consensuses were aligned to TRA and TRB V and J templates and assembled into clonotypes. A clonotype was counted as expanded or contracted only if both edgeR and NoisET called the change significant, with noise models trained on biological replicates. For edgeR calls, the cutoffs were a false discovery rate-adjusted p below 0.01 and a log2 fold-change threshold of 1. As an exploratory analysis of dynamics, max-normalized trajectories of the 1000 most abundant clonotypes were examined with PCA combined with hierarchical clustering. Separately sequenced CD4+ and CD8+ repertoires were used to assign the CD4 or CD8 phenotype of responding clones. The raw public reads went through TCRdb reprocessing: fastp at Q25, MiXCR clone calling, in-frame beta chains kept. For every CDR3 protein sequence, its rows merge into one entry that carries the most common genes and DNA. These V and J calls are TCRdb output, not the study's own analysis. This sample is represented by hundreds of thousands of distinct CDR3 sequences; roughly 20% of them were singletons. The ten largest clones take up 8.4% of the sample.

The sequenced sample consisted of PBMCs or a T cell subset sorted from them (not recorded which). The TCR sequence derives from an adult woman who had mild COVID-19 (a few samples of this study predate the infection). The sample titles of this study are shuffled in the database, so cell type and time point are left out; the donor was told from shared clones. The sequence is built from TRBV20-1 and TRBJ1-1; tentative D gene TRBD1, with 6 bases matching. CDR3 reads: CSASGGANTEAFF. The nucleotides are TGCAGTGCTAGCGGGGGGGCGAACACTGAAGCTTTCTTT.